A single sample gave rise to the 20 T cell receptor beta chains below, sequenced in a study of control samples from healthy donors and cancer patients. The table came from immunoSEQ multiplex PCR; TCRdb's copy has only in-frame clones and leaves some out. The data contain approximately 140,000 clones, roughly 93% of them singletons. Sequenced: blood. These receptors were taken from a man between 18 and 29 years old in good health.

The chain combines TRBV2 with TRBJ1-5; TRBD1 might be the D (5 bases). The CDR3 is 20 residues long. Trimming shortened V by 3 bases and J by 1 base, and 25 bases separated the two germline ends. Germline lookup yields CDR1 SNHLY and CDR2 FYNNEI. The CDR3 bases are TGTGCCAGCAGTGATTTAGGGGACGGCCTGACAAGGTCAAGCAATCAGCCCCAGCATTTT. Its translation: CASSDLGDGLTRSSNQPQHF.

The CDR3: CSVEQGGYTF. CDR3 DNA: TGCAGCGTGGAGCAGGGTGGCTACACCTTC. The chain recombines TRBV29-1 with TRBJ1-2; possible D gene TRBD1, 5 bases. CDR3 length: 10 amino acids. Germline values: CDR1 SQVTM, CDR2 ANQGSEA. V was trimmed by 6 bases and J by 7 bases, leaving 9 bases between them.

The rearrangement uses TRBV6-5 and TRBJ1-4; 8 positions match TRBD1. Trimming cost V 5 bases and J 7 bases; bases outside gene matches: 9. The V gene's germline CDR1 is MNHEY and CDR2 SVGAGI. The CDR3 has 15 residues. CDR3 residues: CASSQPGTGGEKLFF. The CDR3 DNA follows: TGTGCCAGCAGTCAACCCGGGACAGGCGGTGAAAAACTGTTTTTT.

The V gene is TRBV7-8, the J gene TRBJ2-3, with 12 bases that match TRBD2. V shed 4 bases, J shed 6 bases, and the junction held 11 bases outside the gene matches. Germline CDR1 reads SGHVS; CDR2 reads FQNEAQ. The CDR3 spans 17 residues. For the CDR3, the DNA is TGTGCCAGCAGCTCGAGAATTCTAGCGGGGGGGCTGGATACGCAGTATTTT. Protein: CASSSRILAGGLDTQYF.

CDR3 protein: CASSFWTDLYYEQYF. The CDR3 region has the DNA TGTGCCAGCAGCTTTTGGACAGATCTCTATTACGAGCAGTACTTC. V gene TRBV7-3 combines with J gene TRBJ2-7, with D tentatively TRBD1 (6 bases). The CDR3 contains 15 residues. V shed 3 bases and J shed 4 bases, with 16 bases lying between them. CDR1 and CDR2 (germline): SGHTA, FQGTGA.

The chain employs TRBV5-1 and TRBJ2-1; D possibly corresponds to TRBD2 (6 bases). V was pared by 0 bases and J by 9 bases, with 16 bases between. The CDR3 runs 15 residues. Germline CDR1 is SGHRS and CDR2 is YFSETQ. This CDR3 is CASSLGHGGAGEQFF. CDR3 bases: TGCGCCAGCAGCTTGGGTCATGGCGGGGCCGGTGAGCAGTTCTTC. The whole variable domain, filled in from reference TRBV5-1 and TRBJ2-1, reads KAGVTQTPRYLIKTRGQQVTLSCSPISGHRSVSWYQQTPGQGLQFLFEYFSETQRNKGNFPGRFSGRQFSNSRSEMNVSTLELGDSALYLCASSLGHGGAGEQFFGPGTRLTVL.

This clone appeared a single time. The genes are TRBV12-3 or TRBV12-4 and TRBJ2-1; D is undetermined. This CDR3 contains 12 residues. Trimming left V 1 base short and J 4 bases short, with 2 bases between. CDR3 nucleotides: TGTGCCAGCAGTTTAGATTACAATGAGCAGTTCTTC. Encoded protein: CASSLDYNEQFF.

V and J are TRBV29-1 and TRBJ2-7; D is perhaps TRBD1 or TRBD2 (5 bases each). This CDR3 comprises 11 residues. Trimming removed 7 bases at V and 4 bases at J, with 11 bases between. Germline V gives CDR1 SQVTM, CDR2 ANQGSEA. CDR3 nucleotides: TGCAGCGCCACGGGACGGTACGAGCAGTACTTC. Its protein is CSATGRYEQYF.

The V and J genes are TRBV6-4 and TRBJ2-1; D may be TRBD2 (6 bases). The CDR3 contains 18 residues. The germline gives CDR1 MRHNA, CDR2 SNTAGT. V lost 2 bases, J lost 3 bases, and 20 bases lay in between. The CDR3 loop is CASSDPGLFRGFYNEQFF. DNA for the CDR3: TGTGCCAGCAGTGACCCGGGCCTCTTTCGGGGGTTCTACAATGAGCAGTTCTTC.

This CDR3 reads CASSIGSKKGNNQPQHF. CDR3 nucleotide sequence: TGTGCCAGTAGTATCGGCAGCAAAAAAGGAAACAATCAGCCCCAGCATTTT. V gene TRBV19 combines with J gene TRBJ1-5; no clear D gene. The V gene lost 3 bases and the J gene lost 3 bases, with 18 bases spanning the gap. The CDR3 is 17 residues long. The germline CDR1 and CDR2 sequences are LNHDA and SQIVND (reference sequence).

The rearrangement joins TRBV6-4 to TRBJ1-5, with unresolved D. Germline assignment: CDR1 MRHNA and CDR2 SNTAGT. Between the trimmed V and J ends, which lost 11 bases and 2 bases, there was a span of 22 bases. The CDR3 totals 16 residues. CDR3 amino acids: CAAPKLAPICNQPQHF. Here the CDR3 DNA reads TGTGCCGCCCCCAAGCTGGCCCCTATTTGCAATCAGCCCCAGCATTTT.

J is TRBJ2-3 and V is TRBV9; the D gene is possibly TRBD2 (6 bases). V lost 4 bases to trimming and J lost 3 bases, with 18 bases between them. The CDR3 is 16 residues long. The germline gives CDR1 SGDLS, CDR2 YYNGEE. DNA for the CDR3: TGTGCCAGCAGCCCGGAAGGAGGTAGCGGTACAGATACGCAGTATTTT. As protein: CASSPEGGSGTDTQYF.

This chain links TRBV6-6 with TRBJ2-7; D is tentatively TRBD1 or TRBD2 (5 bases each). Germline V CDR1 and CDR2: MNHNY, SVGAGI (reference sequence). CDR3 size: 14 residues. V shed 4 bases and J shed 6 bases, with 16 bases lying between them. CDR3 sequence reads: CASSSPRAGSEQYF. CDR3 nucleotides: TGTGCCAGCAGTTCACCCCGGGCAGGGAGCGAGCAGTACTTC.

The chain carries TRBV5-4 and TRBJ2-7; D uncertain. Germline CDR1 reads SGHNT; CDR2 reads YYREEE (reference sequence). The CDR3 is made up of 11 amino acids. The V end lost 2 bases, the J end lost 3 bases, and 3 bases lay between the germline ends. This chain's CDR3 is CASSLNYEQYF. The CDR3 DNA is TGTGCCAGCAGCTTAAACTACGAGCAGTACTTC.

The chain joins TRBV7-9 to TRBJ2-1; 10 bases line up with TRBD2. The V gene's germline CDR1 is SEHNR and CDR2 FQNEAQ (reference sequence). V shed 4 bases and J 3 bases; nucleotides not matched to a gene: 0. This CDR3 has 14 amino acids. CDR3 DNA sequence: TGTGCCAGCAGCTCTAGCGGGGGCTACAATGAGCAGTTCTTC. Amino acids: CASSSSGGYNEQFF.

CDR3 in DNA: TGTGCCAGCAGTATATTCCCGGTGGGGGGGACTGAAGCTTTCTTT. Translating gives CASSIFPVGGTEAFF. The rearrangement uses TRBV28 and TRBJ1-1; D is perhaps TRBD1 (5 bases). Per the germline V gene, CDR1 is MDHEN and CDR2 is SYDVKM. This CDR3 is built from 15 residues. V lost 5 bases and J lost 5, with 18 bases in between.

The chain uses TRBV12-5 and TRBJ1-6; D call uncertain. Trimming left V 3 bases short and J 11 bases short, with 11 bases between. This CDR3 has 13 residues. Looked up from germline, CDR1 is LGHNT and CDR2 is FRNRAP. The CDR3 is CASGFSPTAPLHF. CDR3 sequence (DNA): TGTGCTAGTGGTTTCTCCCCGACGGCACCCCTCCACTTT.

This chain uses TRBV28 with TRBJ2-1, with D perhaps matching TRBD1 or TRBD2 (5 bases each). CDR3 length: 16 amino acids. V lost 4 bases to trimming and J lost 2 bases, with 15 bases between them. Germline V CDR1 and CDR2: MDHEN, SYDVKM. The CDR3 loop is CASSSGAISPYNEQFF. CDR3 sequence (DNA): TGTGCCAGCAGTTCCGGGGCTATTAGCCCCTACAATGAGCAGTTCTTC. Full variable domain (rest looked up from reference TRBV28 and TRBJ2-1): DVKVTQSSRYLVKRTGEKVFLECVQDMDHENMFWYRQDPGLGLRLIYFSYDVKMKEKGDIPEGYSVSREKKERFSLILESASTNQTSMYLCASSSGAISPYNEQFFGPGTRLTVL.

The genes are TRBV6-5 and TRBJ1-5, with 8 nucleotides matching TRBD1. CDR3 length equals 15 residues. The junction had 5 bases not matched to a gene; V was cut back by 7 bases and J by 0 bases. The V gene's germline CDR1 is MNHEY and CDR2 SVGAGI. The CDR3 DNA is TGTGCCAGCACCATGACAGGGGTTAGCAATCAGCCCCAGCATTTT. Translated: CASTMTGVSNQPQHF.

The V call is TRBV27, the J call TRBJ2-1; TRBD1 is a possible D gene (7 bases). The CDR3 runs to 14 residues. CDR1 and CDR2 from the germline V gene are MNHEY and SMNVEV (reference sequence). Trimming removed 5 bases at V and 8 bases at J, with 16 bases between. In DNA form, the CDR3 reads TGTGCCAGCAGTCGACAGGGAGGACTACATGAGCAGTTCTTC. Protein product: CASSRQGGLHEQFF.